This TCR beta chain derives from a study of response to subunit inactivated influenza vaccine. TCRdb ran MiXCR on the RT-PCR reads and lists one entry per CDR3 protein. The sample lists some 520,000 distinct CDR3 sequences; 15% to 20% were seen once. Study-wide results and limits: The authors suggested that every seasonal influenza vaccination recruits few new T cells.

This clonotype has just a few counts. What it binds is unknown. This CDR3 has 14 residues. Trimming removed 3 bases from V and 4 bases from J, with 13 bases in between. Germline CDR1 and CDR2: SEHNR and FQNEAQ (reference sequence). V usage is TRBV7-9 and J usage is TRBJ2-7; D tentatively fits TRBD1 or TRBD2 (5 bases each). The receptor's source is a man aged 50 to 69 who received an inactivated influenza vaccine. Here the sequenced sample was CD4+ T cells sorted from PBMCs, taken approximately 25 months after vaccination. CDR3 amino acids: CASSFRDGRYEQYF. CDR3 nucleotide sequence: TGTGCCAGCAGCTTCCGGGACGGCAGGTACGAGCAGTACTTC.